The 14 T cell receptor beta chains below were found in one sample sequenced in a study of T-cell reconstitution after alpha-beta-depleted transplantation in children. TCRbeta library construction was performed incorporating unique molecular identifiers. In TCRdb, the PCR reads were re-called with MiXCR into one record per CDR3 protein. This table holds a few hundred thousand distinct CDR3 sequences, approximately 11% found once. Sequenced material: PBMCs from the stem cell graft donor, taken from the stem cell graft. The receptors stem from a human donor who donated a stem cell graft to a child with acute myeloid leukemia.

This clonotype appeared a few times. The chain joins TRBV7-2 to TRBJ1-4; D gene unclear. Germline V CDR1 and CDR2: SGHTA, FQGNSA. The V and J ends lost 2 bases and 5 bases respectively, with 15 bases between them. This CDR3 region has 16 residues. The CDR3 region has the DNA TGTGCCAGCAGCTTATTTCCCCCCGGCGGAAATGAAAAACTGTTTTTT. Encoded protein: CASSLFPPGGNEKLFF.

The chain combines TRBV4-2 with TRBJ1-2; 10 nucleotides align to TRBD1. With V trimmed by 0 bases and J by 2 bases, 6 bases remained unmatched. The CDR3 is 17 residues long. Looked up from germline, CDR1 is LGHNA and CDR2 is YNFKEQ. CDR3 sequence reads: CASSQEDRGAVNYGYTF. The CDR3 DNA reads as TGTGCCAGCAGCCAAGAGGACAGGGGGGCTGTAAACTATGGCTACACCTTC.

The V gene is TRBV5-1, the J gene TRBJ2-5, with 7 bases fitting TRBD1. Germline V lookup: CDR1 SGHRS, CDR2 YFSETQ. The CDR3 covers 14 residues. The trim removed 3 bases at V and 5 bases at J, leaving 7 bases unmatched. CDR3 loop: CASSSPDRPETQYF. CDR3 in DNA: TGCGCCAGCAGCTCCCCGGACAGGCCGGAGACCCAGTACTTC.

CDR3: CATSRDLAGGDTQYF. The CDR3 nucleotides read TGTGCCACCAGCAGAGATCTTGCGGGAGGGGATACGCAGTATTTT. The rearrangement uses TRBV15 and TRBJ2-3, with TRBD2 identical over 9 bases. The V and J ends lost 0 bases and 6 bases, in that order; junction bases with no gene match: 4. This CDR3 is 15 amino acids long. CDR1 and CDR2 from the germline V gene are LNHNV and YYDKDF (reference sequence).

This clonotype was found many times. The chain recombines TRBV13 with TRBJ2-3; D uncertain. This CDR3 comprises 12 residues. Germline assignment: CDR1 PRHDT and CDR2 FYEKMQ (reference sequence). Trimming left V 3 bases short and J 6 bases short, with 7 bases between. Written as DNA, the CDR3 is TGTGCCAGCAGCTTTTCGATGGATACGCAGTATTTT. Its protein is CASSFSMDTQYF.

The V gene is TRBV3-1, the J gene TRBJ2-3; TRBD2 aligns across 9 bases. The CDR3 runs 18 residues. The V gene's germline CDR1 is LGHDT and CDR2 YNNKEL (reference sequence). Trimming cost V 0 bases and J 4 bases; bases outside gene matches: 11. This CDR3 reads CASSQEALAGEGPDTQYF. The CDR3 DNA is TGTGCCAGCAGCCAAGAGGCCTTAGCGGGGGAGGGCCCAGATACGCAGTATTTT.

The chain couples TRBV7-9 to TRBJ1-2, with 7 bases lining up with TRBD1. The CDR3 is 13 residues long. CDR1 and CDR2 from the germline V gene are SEHNR and FQNEAQ (reference sequence). Losses at the gene ends were 8 bases for V and 2 bases for J; bases not matched to a gene: 5. CDR3 sequence reads: CASGTEVNYGYTF. CDR3 nucleotides: TGTGCCAGCGGGACAGAAGTAAACTATGGCTACACCTTC. Looking up the rest from reference TRBV7-9 and TRBJ1-2 gives the full variable domain: DTGVSQNPRHKITKRGQNVTFRCDPISEHNRLYWYRQTLGQGPEFLTYFQNEAQLEKSRLLSDRFSAERPKGSFSTLEIQRTEQGDSAMYLCASGTEVNYGYTFGSGTRLTVV.

The V gene is TRBV5-1, the J gene TRBJ2-7; D ambiguous. Looked up from germline, CDR1 is SGHRS and CDR2 is YFSETQ. This CDR3 spans 12 amino acids. Trimming cost V 4 bases and J 5 bases, with 10 bases left between them. The CDR3 loop reads CASSQGGNEQYF. The DNA for the CDR3 is TGCGCCAGCAGCCAAGGCGGCAACGAGCAGTACTTC.

The V and J genes are TRBV7-9 and TRBJ2-1; 9 bases agree with TRBD2. Germline loops: CDR1 SEHNR, CDR2 FQNEAQ (reference sequence). The CDR3 is made up of 15 amino acids. Losses at the gene ends were 11 bases for V and 9 bases for J; bases not matched to a gene: 17. The CDR3 region has the DNA TGTGCCGTAGCGGTGGGGGCGGGAGGGCCTGGTGAGCAGTTCTTC. Translating it yields CAVAVGAGGPGEQFF. Variable domain in full (rest from reference TRBV7-9 and TRBJ2-1): DTGVSQNPRHKITKRGQNVTFRCDPISEHNRLYWYRQTLGQGPEFLTYFQNEAQLEKSRLLSDRFSAERPKGSFSTLEIQRTEQGDSAMYLCAVAVGAGGPGEQFFGPGTRLTVL.

This clonotype was counted many times. The rearrangement uses TRBV20-1 and TRBJ2-2; TRBD2 aligns across 7 bases. J lost 0 bases, V lost 1 base, and 2 bases had no gene match. CDR3 length equals 15 residues. Germline V CDR1 and CDR2: DFQATT, SNEGSKA (reference sequence). The DNA for the CDR3 is TGCAGTGCTAGAGTGGCGGGGGCGAACACCGGGGAGCTGTTTTTT. This translates into CSARVAGANTGELFF.

The chain joins TRBV4-2 to TRBJ2-1; TRBD2 aligns across 8 bases. Unmatched junction bases numbered 7, after V lost 3 bases and J lost 9 bases. The CDR3 is 14 amino acids. Per germline, CDR1 LGHNA and CDR2 YNFKEQ. The CDR3 DNA sequence: TGTGCCAGCAGCCAGGGACTAGTGTTTCTTGAGCAGTTCTTC. Translation: CASSQGLVFLEQFF.

A few counts support this clonotype. This rearrangement joins TRBV27 to TRBJ1-5; no firm D call. The CDR3 has 15 amino acids. Germline V gene lookup returns CDR1 MNHEY and CDR2 SMNVEV (reference sequence). Deletions cut 5 bases from V and 2 bases from J, with 13 bases between. CDR3 in amino acids: CASSLLPVGNQPQHF. CDR3 coding DNA: TGTGCCAGCAGTCTCCTCCCCGTGGGCAATCAGCCCCAGCATTTT.

This clonotype was counted a few times. The rearrangement links TRBV6-1 to TRBJ1-1, with TRBD1 matching 8 bases. The CDR3 is made up of 13 amino acids. J lost 4 bases, V lost 5 bases, and 3 bases had no gene match. CDR1 is MNHNS and CDR2 is SASEGT in the germline V gene. The CDR3 nucleotides are TGTGCCAGCAGTAGACAGGGGCTCACTGAAGCTTTCTTT. Its protein product is CASSRQGLTEAFF.

The chain couples TRBV20-1 to TRBJ1-1; D possibly corresponds to TRBD1 (6 bases). This CDR3 is 12 amino acids long. Per the germline V gene, CDR1 is DFQATT and CDR2 is SNEGSKA (reference sequence). With 3 bases removed from V and 7 bases from J, the gap between germline ends came to 12 bases. DNA of the CDR3: TGCAGTGCTAGTAGTCAGGGGAATGAAGCTTTCTTT. Its translation: CSASSQGNEAFF.